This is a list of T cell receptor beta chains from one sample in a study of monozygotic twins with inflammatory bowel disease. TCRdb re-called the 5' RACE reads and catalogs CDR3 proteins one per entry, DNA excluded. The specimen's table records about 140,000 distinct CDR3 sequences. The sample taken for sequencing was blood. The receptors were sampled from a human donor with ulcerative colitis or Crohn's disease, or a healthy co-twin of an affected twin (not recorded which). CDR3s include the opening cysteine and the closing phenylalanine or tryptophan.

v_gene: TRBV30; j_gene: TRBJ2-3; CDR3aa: CAWTRGLGDTQYF
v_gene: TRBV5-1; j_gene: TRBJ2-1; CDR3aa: CASSHSGPDVDNEQFF
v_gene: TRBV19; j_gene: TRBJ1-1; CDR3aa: CASSMLPGTVNTEAFF
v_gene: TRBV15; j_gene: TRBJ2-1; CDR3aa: CATSSTASSYNEQFF
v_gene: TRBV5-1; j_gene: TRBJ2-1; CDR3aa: CASSLRTSDNEQFF
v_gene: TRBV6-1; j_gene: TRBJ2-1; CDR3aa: CASSEAGGTYNEQFF
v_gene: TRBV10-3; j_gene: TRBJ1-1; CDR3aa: CAISAGGGEAFF
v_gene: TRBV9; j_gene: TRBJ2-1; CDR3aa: CASNRIAGTMNEQFF
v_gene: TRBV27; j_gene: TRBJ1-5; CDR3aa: CASSLRQQGAPQHF
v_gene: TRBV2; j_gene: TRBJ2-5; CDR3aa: CASRETGTTQETQYF
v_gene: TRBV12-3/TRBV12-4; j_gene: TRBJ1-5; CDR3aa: CASSLGQGWSQPQHF
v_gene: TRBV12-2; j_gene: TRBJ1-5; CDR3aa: CASRLGRTAQRGYSNQPQHF
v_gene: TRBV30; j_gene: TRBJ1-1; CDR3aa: CAWSMQTNTEAFF
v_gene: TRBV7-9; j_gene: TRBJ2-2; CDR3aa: CASSSGLAANTGELFF
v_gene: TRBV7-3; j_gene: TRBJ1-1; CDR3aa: CASSPDVNTEAFF
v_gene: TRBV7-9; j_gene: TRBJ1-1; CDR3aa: CASSLDGWEGRAFF